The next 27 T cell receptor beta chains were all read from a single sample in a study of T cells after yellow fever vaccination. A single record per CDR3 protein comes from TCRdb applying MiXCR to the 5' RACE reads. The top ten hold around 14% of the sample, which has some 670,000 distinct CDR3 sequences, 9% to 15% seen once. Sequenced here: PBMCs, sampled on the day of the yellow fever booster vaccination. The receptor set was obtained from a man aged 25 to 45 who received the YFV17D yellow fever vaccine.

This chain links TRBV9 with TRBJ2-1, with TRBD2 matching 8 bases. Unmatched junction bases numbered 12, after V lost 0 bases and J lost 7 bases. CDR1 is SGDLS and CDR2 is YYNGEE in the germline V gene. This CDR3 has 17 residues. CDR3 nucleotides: TGTGCCAGCAGCGTAGATGGTAGAACGGGAGGGCCAAATGAGCAGTTCTTC. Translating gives CASSVDGRTGGPNEQFF.

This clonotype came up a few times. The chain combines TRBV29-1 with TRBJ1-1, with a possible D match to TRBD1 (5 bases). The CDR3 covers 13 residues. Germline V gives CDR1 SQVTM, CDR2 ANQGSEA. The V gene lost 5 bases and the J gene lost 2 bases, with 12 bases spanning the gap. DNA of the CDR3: TGCAGCGTTTACTCCGGGGGTAACACTGAAGCTTTCTTT. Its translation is CSVYSGGNTEAFF. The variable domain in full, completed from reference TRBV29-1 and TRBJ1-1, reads SAVISQKPSRDICQRGTSLTIQCQVDSQVTMMFWYRQQPGQSLTLIATANQGSEATYESGFVIDKFPISRPNLTFSTLTVSNMSPEDSSIYLCSVYSGGNTEAFFGQGTRLTVV.

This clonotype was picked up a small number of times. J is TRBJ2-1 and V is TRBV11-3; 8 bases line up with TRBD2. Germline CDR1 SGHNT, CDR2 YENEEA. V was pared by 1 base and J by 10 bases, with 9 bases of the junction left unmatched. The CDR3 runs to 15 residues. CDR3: CASSLAGLGDTEQFF. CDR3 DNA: TGTGCCAGCAGCTTAGCGGGACTAGGGGACACGGAGCAGTTCTTC.

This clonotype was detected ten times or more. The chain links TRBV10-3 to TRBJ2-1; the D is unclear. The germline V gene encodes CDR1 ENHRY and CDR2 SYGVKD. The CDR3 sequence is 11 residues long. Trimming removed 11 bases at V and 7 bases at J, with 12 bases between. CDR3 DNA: TGTGCCGTGGCTTTCCAGAATGAGCAGTTCTTC. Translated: CAVAFQNEQFF.

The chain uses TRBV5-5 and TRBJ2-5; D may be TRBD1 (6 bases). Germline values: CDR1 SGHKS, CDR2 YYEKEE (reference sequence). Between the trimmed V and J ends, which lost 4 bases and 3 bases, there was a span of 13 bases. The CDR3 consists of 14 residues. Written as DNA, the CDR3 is TGTGCCAGCAGCGACACCGGGACAAAAGAGACCCAGTACTTC. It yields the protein CASSDTGTKETQYF. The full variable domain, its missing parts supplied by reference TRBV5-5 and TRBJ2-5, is DAGVTQSPTHLIKTRGQQVTLRCSPISGHKSVSWYQQVLGQGPQFIFQYYEKEERGRGNFPDRFSARQFPNYSSELNVNALLLGDSALYLCASSDTGTKETQYFGPGTRLLVL.

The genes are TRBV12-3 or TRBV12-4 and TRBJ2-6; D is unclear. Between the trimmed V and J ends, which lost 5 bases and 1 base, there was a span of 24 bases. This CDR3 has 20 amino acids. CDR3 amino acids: CASSPRWADKPPSGANVLTF. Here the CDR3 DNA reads TGTGCCAGCAGTCCCCGGTGGGCGGATAAGCCTCCTTCTGGGGCCAACGTCCTGACTTTC.

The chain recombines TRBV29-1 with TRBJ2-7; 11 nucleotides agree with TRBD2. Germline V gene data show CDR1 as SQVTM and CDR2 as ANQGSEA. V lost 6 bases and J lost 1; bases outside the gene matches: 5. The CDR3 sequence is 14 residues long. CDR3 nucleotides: TGCAGCGTCACCGGGACTAGCGGTTCCTACGAGCAGTACTTC. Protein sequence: CSVTGTSGSYEQYF.

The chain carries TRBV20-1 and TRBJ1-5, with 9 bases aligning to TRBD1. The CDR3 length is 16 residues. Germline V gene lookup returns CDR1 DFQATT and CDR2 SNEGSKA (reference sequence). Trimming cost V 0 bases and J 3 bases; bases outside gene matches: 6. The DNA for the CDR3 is TGCAGTGCTAGAGATGTAGGGACAGGGCACAATCAGCCCCAGCATTTT. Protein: CSARDVGTGHNQPQHF.

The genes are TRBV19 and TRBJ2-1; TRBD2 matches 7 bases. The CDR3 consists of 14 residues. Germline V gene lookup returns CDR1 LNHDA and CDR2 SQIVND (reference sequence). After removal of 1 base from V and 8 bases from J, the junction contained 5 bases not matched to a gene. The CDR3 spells CASSIAGGLHEQFF. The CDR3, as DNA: TGTGCCAGTAGTATAGCGGGAGGACTCCATGAGCAGTTCTTC.

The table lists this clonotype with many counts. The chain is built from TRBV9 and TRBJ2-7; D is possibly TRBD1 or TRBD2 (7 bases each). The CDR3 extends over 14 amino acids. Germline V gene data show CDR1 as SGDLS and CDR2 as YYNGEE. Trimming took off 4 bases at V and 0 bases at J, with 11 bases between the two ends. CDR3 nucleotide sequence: TGTGCCAGCAGCTCAGGGGGGGACTCCTACGAGCAGTACTTC. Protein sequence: CASSSGGDSYEQYF. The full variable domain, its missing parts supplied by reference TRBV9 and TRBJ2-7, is DSGVTQTPKHLITATGQRVTLRCSPRSGDLSVYWYQQSLDQGLQFLIQYYNGEERAKGNILERFSAQQFPDLHSELNLSSLELGDSALYFCASSSGGDSYEQYFGPGTRLTVT.

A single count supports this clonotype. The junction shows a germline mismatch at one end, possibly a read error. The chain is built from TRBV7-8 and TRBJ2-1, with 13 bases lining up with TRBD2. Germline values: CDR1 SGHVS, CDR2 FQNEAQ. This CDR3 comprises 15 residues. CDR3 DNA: TGTGCCAGCGCCTTGACTAGCGGGAGGCACAATGAGCATTTCTTC. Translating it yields CASALTSGRHNEHFF.

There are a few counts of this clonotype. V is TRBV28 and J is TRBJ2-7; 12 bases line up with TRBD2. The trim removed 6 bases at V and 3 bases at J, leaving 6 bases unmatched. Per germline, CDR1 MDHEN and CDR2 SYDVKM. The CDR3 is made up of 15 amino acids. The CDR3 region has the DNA TGTGCCAGCAGCCAACTAGCGGGAGGCTTCTACGAGCAGTACTTC. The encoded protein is CASSQLAGGFYEQYF.

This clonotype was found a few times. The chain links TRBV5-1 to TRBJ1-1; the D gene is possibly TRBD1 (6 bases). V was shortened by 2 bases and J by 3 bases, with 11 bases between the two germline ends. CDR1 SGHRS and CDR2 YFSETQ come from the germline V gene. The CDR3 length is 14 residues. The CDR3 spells CASSFGRGDTEAFF. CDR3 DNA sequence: TGCGCCAGCAGCTTCGGCAGGGGAGACACTGAAGCTTTCTTT.

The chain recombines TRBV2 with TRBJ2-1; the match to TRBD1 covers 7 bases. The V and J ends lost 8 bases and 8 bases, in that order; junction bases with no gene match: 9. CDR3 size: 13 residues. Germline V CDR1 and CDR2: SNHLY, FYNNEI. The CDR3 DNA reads TGTGCCAGCCGGGACAGCGCGGACTATGAGCAGTTCTTC. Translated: CASRDSADYEQFF.

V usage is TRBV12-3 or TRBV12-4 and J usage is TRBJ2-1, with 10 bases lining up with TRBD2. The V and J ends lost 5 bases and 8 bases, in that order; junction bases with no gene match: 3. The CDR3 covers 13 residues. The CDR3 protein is CASSRTSGYEQFF. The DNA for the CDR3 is TGTGCCAGCAGTCGGACTAGCGGATATGAGCAGTTCTTC.

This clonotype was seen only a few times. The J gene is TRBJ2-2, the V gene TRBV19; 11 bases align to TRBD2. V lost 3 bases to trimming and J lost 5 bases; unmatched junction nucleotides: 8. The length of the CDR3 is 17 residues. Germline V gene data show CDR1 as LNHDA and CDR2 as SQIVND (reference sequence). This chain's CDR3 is CASSIYSGRARTGELFF. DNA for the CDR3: TGTGCCAGTAGTATTTATAGCGGGAGGGCCCGGACCGGGGAGCTGTTTTTT.

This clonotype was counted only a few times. The CDR3 DNA is TGTGCCACCGGACAGGCCTCGGGTACCGGGGAGCTGTTTTTT. This translates into CATGQASGTGELFF. The V and J genes are TRBV10-3 and TRBJ2-2; the match to TRBD1 covers 7 bases. This CDR3 comprises 14 residues. Trimming at V came to 10 bases and at J to 5 bases, leaving 10 bases not matched to a gene. In germline, CDR1 is ENHRY, CDR2 SYGVKD.

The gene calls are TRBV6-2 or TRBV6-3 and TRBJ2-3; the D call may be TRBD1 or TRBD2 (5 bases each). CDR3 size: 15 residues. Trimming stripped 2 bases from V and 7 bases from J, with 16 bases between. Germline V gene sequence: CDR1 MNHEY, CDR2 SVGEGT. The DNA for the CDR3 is TGTGCCAGCAGTTACGGTCCAGGGAGCGTTTATACGCAGTATTTT. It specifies CASSYGPGSVYTQYF.

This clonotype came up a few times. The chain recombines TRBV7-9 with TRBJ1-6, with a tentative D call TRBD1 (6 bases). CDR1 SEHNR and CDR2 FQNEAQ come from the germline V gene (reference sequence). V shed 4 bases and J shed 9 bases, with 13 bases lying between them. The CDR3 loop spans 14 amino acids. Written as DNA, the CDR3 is TGTGCCAGCAGCTATGGACAGAGACCTTCACCCCTCCACTTT. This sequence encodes CASSYGQRPSPLHF.

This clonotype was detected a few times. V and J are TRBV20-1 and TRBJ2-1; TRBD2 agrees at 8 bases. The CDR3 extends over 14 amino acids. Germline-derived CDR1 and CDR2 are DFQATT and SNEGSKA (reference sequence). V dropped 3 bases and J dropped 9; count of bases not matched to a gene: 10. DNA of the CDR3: TGCAGTGCTAGGAAGGCTAGCGGGTGGGGTGAGCAGTTCTTC. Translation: CSARKASGWGEQFF.

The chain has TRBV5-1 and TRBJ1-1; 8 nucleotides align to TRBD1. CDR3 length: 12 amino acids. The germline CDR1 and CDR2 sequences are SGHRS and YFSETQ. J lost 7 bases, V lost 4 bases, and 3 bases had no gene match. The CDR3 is CASSRDRGEAFF. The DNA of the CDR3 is TGCGCCAGCAGCCGCGACAGGGGTGAAGCTTTCTTT. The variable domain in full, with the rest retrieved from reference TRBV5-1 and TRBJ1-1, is KAGVTQTPRYLIKTRGQQVTLSCSPISGHRSVSWYQQTPGQGLQFLFEYFSETQRNKGNFPGRFSGRQFSNSRSEMNVSTLELGDSALYLCASSRDRGEAFFGQGTRLTVV.

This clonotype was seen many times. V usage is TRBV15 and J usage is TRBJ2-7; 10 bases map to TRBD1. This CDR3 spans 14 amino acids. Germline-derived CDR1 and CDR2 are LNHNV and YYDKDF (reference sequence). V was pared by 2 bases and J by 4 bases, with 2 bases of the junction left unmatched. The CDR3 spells CATSRPGQGYEQYF. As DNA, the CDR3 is TGTGCCACCAGCAGACCGGGACAGGGGTACGAGCAGTACTTC.

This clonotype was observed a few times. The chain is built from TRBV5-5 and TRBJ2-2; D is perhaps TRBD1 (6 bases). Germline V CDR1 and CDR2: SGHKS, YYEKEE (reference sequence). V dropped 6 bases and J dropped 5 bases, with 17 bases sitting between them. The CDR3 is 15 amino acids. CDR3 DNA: TGTGCCAGCACAACTTACAGGGAACGAACCGGGGAGCTGTTTTTT. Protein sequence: CASTTYRERTGELFF.

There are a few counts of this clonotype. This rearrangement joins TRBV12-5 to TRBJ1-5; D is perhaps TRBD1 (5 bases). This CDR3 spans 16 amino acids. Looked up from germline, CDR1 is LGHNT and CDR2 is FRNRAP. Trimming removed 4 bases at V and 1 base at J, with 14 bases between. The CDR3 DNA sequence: TGTGCTAGTGGTTATGGGGGGGATCTAAGCAATCAGCCCCAGCATTTT. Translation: CASGYGGDLSNQPQHF.

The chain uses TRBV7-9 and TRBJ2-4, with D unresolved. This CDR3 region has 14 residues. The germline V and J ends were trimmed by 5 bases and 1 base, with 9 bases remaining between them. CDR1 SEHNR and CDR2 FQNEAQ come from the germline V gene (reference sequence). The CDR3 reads CASSVAPAKNIQYF. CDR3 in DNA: TGTGCCAGCAGCGTTGCCCCCGCCAAAAACATTCAGTACTTC.

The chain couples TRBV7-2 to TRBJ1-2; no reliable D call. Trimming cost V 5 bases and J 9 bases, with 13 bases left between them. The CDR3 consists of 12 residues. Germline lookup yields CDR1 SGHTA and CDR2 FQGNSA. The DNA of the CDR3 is TGTGCCAGCAGCCCACGTGCCGAGAGCTACACCTTC. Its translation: CASSPRAESYTF.

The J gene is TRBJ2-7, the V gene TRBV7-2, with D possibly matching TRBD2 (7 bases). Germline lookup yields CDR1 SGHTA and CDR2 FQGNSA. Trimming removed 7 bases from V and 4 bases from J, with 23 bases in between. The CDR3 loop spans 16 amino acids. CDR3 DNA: TGTGCCAGCACCAAGTCGGGGGGCCTGACCATTTACGAGCAGTACTTC. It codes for CASTKSGGLTIYEQYF.